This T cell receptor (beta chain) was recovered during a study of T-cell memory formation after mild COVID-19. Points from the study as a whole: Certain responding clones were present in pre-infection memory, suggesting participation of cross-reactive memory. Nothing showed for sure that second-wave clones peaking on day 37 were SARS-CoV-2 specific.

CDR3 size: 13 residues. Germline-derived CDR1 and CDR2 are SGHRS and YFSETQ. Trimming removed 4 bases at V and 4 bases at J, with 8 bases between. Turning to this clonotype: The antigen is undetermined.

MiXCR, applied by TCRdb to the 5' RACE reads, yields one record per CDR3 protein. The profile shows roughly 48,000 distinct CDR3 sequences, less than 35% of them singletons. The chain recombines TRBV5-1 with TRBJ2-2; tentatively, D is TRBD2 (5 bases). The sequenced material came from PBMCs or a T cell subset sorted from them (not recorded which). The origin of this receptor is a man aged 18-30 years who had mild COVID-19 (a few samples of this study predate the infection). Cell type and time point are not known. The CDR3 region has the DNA TGCGCCAGCAGCGGCCGGGGCACCGGGGAGCTGTTTTTT. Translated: CASSGRGTGELFF. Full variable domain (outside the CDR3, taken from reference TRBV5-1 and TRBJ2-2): KAGVTQTPRYLIKTRGQQVTLSCSPISGHRSVSWYQQTPGQGLQFLFEYFSETQRNKGNFPGRFSGRQFSNSRSEMNVSTLELGDSALYLCASSGRGTGELFFGEGSRLTVL.